Described below is a single T cell receptor (beta chain) sequence and its context. Source study methods: Amplified reference gene primers provided the basis for estimating nucleated cell counts. TCRdb's table, derived via immunoSEQ multiplex PCR, lists solely in-frame clones and lacks some. V, J and clone size derive from that table, while D and trimming were established from the DNA sequence. The sample includes around 250,000 clones, 86% of them seen just once. The source of the sample is a study of blood T cell repertoires in COVID-19. Background on the study: Sites in the United States, Italy and Spain provided acute and convalescent COVID-19 samples. The analysed material was cDNA or gDNA that came from T cells, B-cell-depleted T cells, or PBMCs.

The receptor was derived from a woman over 75 with COVID-19, enrolled during active disease. Sequencing used peripheral blood.

The CDR3 region is CASSLETIYYNEQFF. The DNA for the CDR3 is TGTGCCAGCAGCCTGGAGACTATTTATTACAATGAGCAGTTCTTC. The J gene is TRBJ2-1, the V gene TRBV5-5; a possible D gene is TRBD2 (5 bases). The CDR3 loop spans 15 amino acids. CDR1 SGHKS and CDR2 YYEKEE come from the germline V gene (reference sequence). V was shortened by 4 bases and J by 4 bases, with 15 bases between the two germline ends.